The rows below give T cell receptor beta chains drawn from one sample of a study of beta chain features in type 1 diabetes. Some clones are missing from TCRdb's copy, which holds only in-frame ones; the method was immunoSEQ multiplex PCR. This table holds roughly 700,000 clones, around 15% found once. Material for sequencing was naive CD4+ T cells from blood. These receptors were obtained from a man aged 18 to 30 with type 1 diabetes. Both conserved end residues are part of each CDR3. A D gene is named only where the DNA matches it firmly. Some rows have no size entry. The others give once, few or many, or a class for an expanded clone.

V gene: TRBV28
J gene: TRBJ1-2
D gene: TRBD1
clone size: few
CDR3 DNA: TGTGCCAGCAGTTTAAGTCCTGGACAGGGAAACTATGGCTACACCTTC
CDR3 protein: CASSLSPGQGNYGYTF

V gene: TRBV6-5
J gene: TRBJ1-5
D gene: TRBD1
clone size: NA
CDR3 DNA: TGTGCCAGCAGACCGGACAGGGTGCAGCCCCAGCATTTT
CDR3 protein: CASRPDRVQPQHF

V gene: TRBV2
J gene: TRBJ2-3
D gene: TRBD1
clone size: NA
CDR3 DNA: TGTGCCAGCAGTCGGGACAGGGAATATTTT
CDR3 protein: CASSRDREYF

V gene: TRBV21-1
J gene: TRBJ2-3
D gene: NA
clone size: NA
CDR3 DNA: TGTGCCAGCAGCAAAGCAAGAGCGGGGGAGACAGATACGCAGTATTTT
CDR3 protein: CASSKARAGETDTQYF

V gene: TRBV30
J gene: TRBJ1-5
D gene: NA
clone size: NA
CDR3 DNA: TGTGCCTGGAGTGGGGGGATCGAGCCCCAGCATTTT
CDR3 protein: CAWSGGIEPQHF

V gene: TRBV6-1
J gene: TRBJ2-4
D gene: TRBD2
clone size: few
CDR3 DNA: TGTGCCAGCAGGGGGACTAGCGGGGAAAACATTCAGTACTTC
CDR3 protein: CASRGTSGENIQYF

V gene: TRBV14
J gene: TRBJ1-6
D gene: NA
clone size: NA
CDR3 DNA: TGTGCCAGCAGCCAAGACCCTCTCCCATATAATTCACCCCTCCACTTT
CDR3 protein: CASSQDPLPYNSPLHF

V gene: TRBV9
J gene: TRBJ1-5
D gene: NA
clone size: NA
CDR3 DNA: TGTGCCAGCAGCCTAGGGGGTCCGGGTCAGCCCCAGCATTTT
CDR3 protein: CASSLGGPGQPQHF

V gene: TRBV7-9
J gene: TRBJ2-7
D gene: TRBD1
clone size: few
CDR3 DNA: TGTGCCAGCAGCTCTACAGGGGAGAACTCCTACGAGCAGTACTTC
CDR3 protein: CASSSTGENSYEQYF

V gene: TRBV7-9
J gene: TRBJ1-1
D gene: TRBD1
clone size: NA
CDR3 DNA: TGTGCCAGCAGCCTTGACGAGGGGGCGCAGGCTTTCTTT
CDR3 protein: CASSLDEGAQAFF

V gene: TRBV30
J gene: TRBJ1-5
D gene: NA
clone size: few
CDR3 DNA: TGTGCCTGGACCTTAGGAGGACAGCGAGATCAGCCCCAGCATTTT
CDR3 protein: CAWTLGGQRDQPQHF

V gene: TRBV30
J gene: TRBJ1-5
D gene: NA
clone size: NA
CDR3 DNA: TGTGCCTGGAGTCCAGGGGAGGCTCAGCCCCAGCATTTT
CDR3 protein: CAWSPGEAQPQHF

V gene: TRBV9
J gene: TRBJ2-5
D gene: NA
clone size: NA
CDR3 DNA: TGTGCCAGCAGCGGCGAACAGGGTAGGGAGACCCAGTACTTC
CDR3 protein: CASSGEQGRETQYF

V gene: TRBV11-2
J gene: TRBJ1-5
D gene: NA
clone size: few
CDR3 DNA: TGTGCCAGCAGCGGGGAAGGCCCCCAGCATTTT
CDR3 protein: CASSGEGPQHF

V gene: TRBV7-9
J gene: TRBJ2-7
D gene: NA
clone size: few
CDR3 DNA: TGTGCCAGCAGCTTAGTATTGGGGGCAACCTACGAGCAGTACTTC
CDR3 protein: CASSLVLGATYEQYF

V gene: TRBV28
J gene: TRBJ1-1
D gene: NA
clone size: few
CDR3 DNA: TGTGCCAGTATGTTTCAGGGAAACACTGAAGCTTTCTTT
CDR3 protein: CASMFQGNTEAFF

V gene: TRBV6-5
J gene: TRBJ1-1
D gene: NA
clone size: NA
CDR3 DNA: TGTGCCAGCAGTCGGACGGGGAACACTGAAGCTTTCTTT
CDR3 protein: CASSRTGNTEAFF

V gene: TRBV11-2
J gene: TRBJ2-3
D gene: NA
clone size: NA
CDR3 DNA: TGTGCCAGCTCCTCAGGACGGAGGACAAGGGGGGATACGCAGTATTTT
CDR3 protein: CASSSGRRTRGDTQYF

V gene: TRBV7-2
J gene: TRBJ2-5
D gene: NA
clone size: NA
CDR3 DNA: TGTGCCAGCAGCGTAACCGGGACTGAAGAGACCCAGTACTTC
CDR3 protein: CASSVTGTEETQYF

V gene: TRBV6-4
J gene: TRBJ1-2
D gene: NA
clone size: NA
CDR3 DNA: TGTGCCAGCAGTGACTCGGGGGAGGGCTACACCTTC
CDR3 protein: CASSDSGEGYTF

V gene: TRBV9
J gene: TRBJ2-3
D gene: TRBD1
clone size: NA
CDR3 DNA: TGTGCCAGCAGCCCTGGGGCTTCAGGGGGCGAAGATACGCAGTATTTT
CDR3 protein: CASSPGASGGEDTQYF

V gene: TRBV2
J gene: TRBJ2-7
D gene: TRBD1
clone size: NA
CDR3 DNA: TGTGCCAGCAGTGAAGGCAGGGGGTCCTACAAGCAGTACTTC
CDR3 protein: CASSEGRGSYKQYF

V gene: TRBV6-5
J gene: TRBJ2-1
D gene: NA
clone size: NA
CDR3 DNA: TGTGCCAGCAGTTACTCCCGCCGGGACGCCCCCTGGCTCTTC
CDR3 protein: CASSYSRRDAPWLF

V gene: TRBV9
J gene: TRBJ1-3
D gene: NA
clone size: few
CDR3 DNA: TGTGCCAGCAGCGCCCGGGACAACTCTGGAAACACCATATATTTT
CDR3 protein: CASSARDNSGNTIYF

V gene: TRBV2
J gene: TRBJ2-7
D gene: NA
clone size: NA
CDR3 DNA: TGTGCCAGCAGTGAGGGTTACGAGCAGTACTTC
CDR3 protein: CASSEGYEQYF

V gene: TRBV27
J gene: TRBJ1-2
D gene: TRBD1
clone size: few
CDR3 DNA: TGTGCCAGCAGTCCCGGGGGACAGGGCTATGGCTACACCTTC
CDR3 protein: CASSPGGQGYGYTF

V gene: TRBV15
J gene: TRBJ1-1
D gene: NA
clone size: few
CDR3 DNA: TGTGCCACCAGCAGAGCGCCAGGCCACGGAGTGAACACTGAAGCTTTCTTT
CDR3 protein: CATSRAPGHGVNTEAFF

V gene: TRBV4-1
J gene: TRBJ1-2
D gene: NA
clone size: few
CDR3 DNA: TGCGCCAGCAGCCAAGTTGAACAGGCTAACTATGGCTACACCTTC
CDR3 protein: CASSQVEQANYGYTF

V gene: TRBV7-9
J gene: TRBJ2-7
D gene: TRBD1
clone size: few
CDR3 DNA: TGTGCCAGCAGCTTAGGATCCGGGACAGGAATCTACGAGCAGTACTTC
CDR3 protein: CASSLGSGTGIYEQYF

V gene: TRBV14
J gene: TRBJ1-3
D gene: NA
clone size: few
CDR3 DNA: TGTGCCAGCAGCCGAAGAGTGGCAGGGGCTGGAAACACCATATATTTT
CDR3 protein: CASSRRVAGAGNTIYF

V gene: TRBV29-1
J gene: TRBJ1-2
D gene: TRBD1
clone size: few
CDR3 DNA: TGCAGCGTGGGACAGGGGGCGGGAGGCTACACCTTC
CDR3 protein: CSVGQGAGGYTF

V gene: TRBV6-6
J gene: TRBJ2-2
D gene: NA
clone size: NA
CDR3 DNA: TGTGCCAGCAGTTACCAGAACACCGGGGAGCTGTTTTTT
CDR3 protein: CASSYQNTGELFF

V gene: TRBV2
J gene: TRBJ2-3
D gene: NA
clone size: few
CDR3 DNA: TGTGCCAGCAGTGGACCGGGGGGCACAGATACGCAGTATTTT
CDR3 protein: CASSGPGGTDTQYF

V gene: TRBV10-3
J gene: TRBJ1-5
D gene: TRBD1
clone size: once
CDR3 DNA: TGTGCCATCAGTGAGTTTACAGGGGGCATGGATCAGCCCCAGCATTTT
CDR3 protein: CAISEFTGGMDQPQHF

V gene: TRBV30
J gene: TRBJ2-7
D gene: TRBD1
clone size: few
CDR3 DNA: TGTGCCTGGAGTTTGGGCGGGACAGGGAACTACGAGCAGTACTTC
CDR3 protein: CAWSLGGTGNYEQYF

V gene: TRBV28
J gene: TRBJ2-7
D gene: NA
clone size: NA
CDR3 DNA: TGTGCCAGCAGTTCCGGGACTTCCTACGAGCAGTACTTC
CDR3 protein: CASSSGTSYEQYF

V gene: TRBV29-1
J gene: TRBJ1-2
D gene: NA
clone size: NA
CDR3 DNA: TGCAGCGTCTCCCCCCGGTTATCTAACTATGGCTACACCTTC
CDR3 protein: CSVSPRLSNYGYTF

V gene: TRBV5-1
J gene: TRBJ1-1
D gene: NA
clone size: NA
CDR3 DNA: TGCGCCAGCAGCGGACAGCTGAACACTGAAGCTTTCTTT
CDR3 protein: CASSGQLNTEAFF

V gene: TRBV16
J gene: TRBJ2-7
D gene: NA
clone size: NA
CDR3 DNA: TGTGCCAGCAGCCAATCAGGGGCCAACGAGCAGTACTTC
CDR3 protein: CASSQSGANEQYF

V gene: TRBV11-2
J gene: TRBJ2-5
D gene: NA
clone size: few
CDR3 DNA: TGTGCCAGCAGCTTACTATTCCAAGAGACCCAGTACTTC
CDR3 protein: CASSLLFQETQYF

V gene: TRBV7-8
J gene: TRBJ2-7
D gene: NA
clone size: NA
CDR3 DNA: TGTGCCAGCAGCACGGGGTCCGGGATCGGCTACGAGCAGTACTTC
CDR3 protein: CASSTGSGIGYEQYF

V gene: TRBV4-1
J gene: TRBJ2-5
D gene: TRBD2
clone size: NA
CDR3 DNA: TGCGCCAGCAGCCAAGATCAGCTAGCGGGGGGCCCTGGAGAGACCCAGTACTTC
CDR3 protein: CASSQDQLAGGPGETQYF

V gene: TRBV4-1
J gene: TRBJ1-5
D gene: TRBD1
clone size: NA
CDR3 DNA: TGCGCCAGCAGCCAAGGGACAGGGATCCAGCCCCAGCATTTT
CDR3 protein: CASSQGTGIQPQHF

V gene: TRBV6-1
J gene: TRBJ2-3
D gene: NA
clone size: NA
CDR3 DNA: TGTGCCAGCAGGTCCTCTAATCCAACAGATACGCAGTATTTT
CDR3 protein: CASRSSNPTDTQYF

V gene: TRBV29-1
J gene: TRBJ2-5
D gene: NA
clone size: NA
CDR3 DNA: TGCAGCTTATCGGGGCTCCAAGAGACCCAGTACTTC
CDR3 protein: CSLSGLQETQYF

V gene: TRBV29-1
J gene: TRBJ2-3
D gene: TRBD2
clone size: NA
CDR3 DNA: TGCAGCGTTTGCCCGACTATAGGAGCGGGGGGGCCGAGTTTTTCAGATACGCAGTATTTT
CDR3 protein: CSVCPTIGAGGPSFSDTQYF

V gene: TRBV5-1
J gene: TRBJ2-7
D gene: NA
clone size: NA
CDR3 DNA: TGCGCCAGCAGCTTGGTGGCAGGGGCCTACTACGAGCAGTACTTC
CDR3 protein: CASSLVAGAYYEQYF

V gene: TRBV15
J gene: TRBJ2-7
D gene: TRBD1
clone size: few
CDR3 DNA: TGTGCCACCGGCCCTGGGACAGGGATCAACGAGCAGTACTTC
CDR3 protein: CATGPGTGINEQYF